Sequencing of this TCR beta chain was carried out in a study of ipilimumab plus nivolumab after autologous stem cell transplantation. Patients got ipilimumab 1 mg/kg beginning 14 to 28 days post-transplant. The V end lost 5 bases, the J end lost 2 bases, and 4 bases lay between the germline ends. In germline, CDR1 is SEHNR, CDR2 FQNEAQ (reference sequence). The CDR3 is made up of 11 amino acids. Sequencing was performed with immunoSEQ multiplex PCR; in TCRdb, only in-frame clones are kept and a portion is missing. The data show some 5,000 clones, 76% seen once. A few counts support this clone. The J gene is TRBJ2-7, the V gene TRBV7-9; no definite D call. The TCR was taken from a male donor with multiple myeloma. Sequences were derived from PBMCs, sampled in a trial of ipilimumab plus nivolumab as post-transplant consolidation. CDR3 residues: CASSPTYEQYF. DNA for the CDR3: TGTGCCAGCAGCCCCACCTACGAGCAGTACTTC.